This TCR beta chain was found in a study of early T cells in non-severe SARS-CoV-2 infection. Overall study: The sequenced material was bulk RNA from unsorted whole blood, and its chains were unpaired.

Researchers tagged individual cDNA molecules with unique molecular identifiers. MiXCR, applied by TCRdb to the 5' RACE reads, yields one record per CDR3 protein. The sample records 70,000 to 85,000 distinct CDR3 sequences, about 12% being singletons. The length of the CDR3 is 12 residues. The V gene lost 2 bases and the J gene lost 12 bases, with 11 bases spanning the gap. This clonotype was picked up many times. Its target is not known. Study conclusions and caveats: Matches to VDJdb favored anti-spike CD8 responses and missed private and CD4 specificities.

This sequence joins TRBV12-3 or TRBV12-4 and TRBJ2-1, with D maybe TRBD1 (6 bases). The sequencing input was whole blood. This TCR was recovered from an adult who was a healthcare worker with PCR-confirmed SARS-CoV-2 infection or an uninfected control (not recorded which). The CDR3, as DNA: TGTGCCAGCAGTTTATTGGGGGCTGGGCAGTTCTTC. It encodes CASSLLGAGQFF.